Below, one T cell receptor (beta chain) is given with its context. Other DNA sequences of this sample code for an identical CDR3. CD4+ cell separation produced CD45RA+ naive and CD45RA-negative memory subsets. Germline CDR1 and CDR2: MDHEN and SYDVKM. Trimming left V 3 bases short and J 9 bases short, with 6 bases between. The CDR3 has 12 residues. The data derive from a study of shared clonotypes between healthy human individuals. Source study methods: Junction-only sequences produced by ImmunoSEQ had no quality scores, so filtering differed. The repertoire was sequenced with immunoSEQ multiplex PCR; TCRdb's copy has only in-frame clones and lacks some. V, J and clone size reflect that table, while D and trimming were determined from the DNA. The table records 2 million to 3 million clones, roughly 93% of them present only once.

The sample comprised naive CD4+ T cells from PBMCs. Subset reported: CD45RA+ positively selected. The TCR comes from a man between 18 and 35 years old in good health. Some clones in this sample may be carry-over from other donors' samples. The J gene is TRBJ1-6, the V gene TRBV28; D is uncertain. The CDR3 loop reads CASSLGPSPLHF. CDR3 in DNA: TGTGCCAGCAGTTTGGGCCCTTCACCCCTCCACTTT.